This is a list of T cell receptor beta chains from one sample in a study of identical twins. TCRdb passed the 5' RACE reads through MiXCR, listing each CDR3 protein once. Of roughly 1,500,000 distinct CDR3 sequences in the sample, around 29% were seen once. Specimen: cord blood. The receptors come from a newborn girl in good health. The CDR3 runs from the conserved cysteine through the conserved F or W. Each record gives: clone size, D gene, V gene, J gene, CDR3 protein, CDR3 DNA. D genes are given only for firm matches. Expanded clones are given a class, and other clones once, few, many or no size at all.

clone_size: few
d_call: .
v_call: TRBV7-2
j_call: TRBJ1-1
cdr3_aa: CASSLQGFGEAFF
cdr3_nt: TGTGCCAGCAGCTTACAGGGTTTCGGTGAAGCTTTCTTT

clone_size: few
d_call: .
v_call: TRBV10-3
j_call: TRBJ1-1
cdr3_aa: CAISESRATEAFF
cdr3_nt: TGTGCCATCAGTGAGTCGAGGGCTACTGAAGCTTTCTTT

clone_size: once
d_call: TRBD2
v_call: TRBV4-2
j_call: TRBJ2-1
cdr3_aa: CASSQGRGLAGCNEQFF
cdr3_nt: TGTGCCAGCAGCCAAGGTAGAGGACTAGCGGGGTGCAATGAGCAGTTCTTC

clone_size: .
d_call: .
v_call: TRBV20-1
j_call: TRBJ1-5
cdr3_aa: CSARKRIVNQPQHF
cdr3_nt: TGCAGTGCTAGAAAGAGGATTGTCAATCAGCCCCAGCATTTT

clone_size: few
d_call: TRBD2
v_call: TRBV27
j_call: TRBJ2-3
cdr3_aa: CASRLAGGNTQYF
cdr3_nt: TGTGCCAGCAGGCTAGCGGGGGGGAATACGCAGTATTTT

clone_size: .
d_call: .
v_call: TRBV3-1
j_call: TRBJ2-5
cdr3_aa: CASSQDRGWASQETQYF
cdr3_nt: TGTGCCAGCAGCCAAGATCGAGGGTGGGCCAGTCAAGAGACCCAGTACTTC

clone_size: many
d_call: .
v_call: TRBV3-1
j_call: TRBJ2-7
cdr3_aa: CASSQGGEQYF
cdr3_nt: TGTGCCAGCAGCCAAGGTGGCGAGCAGTACTTC

clone_size: few
d_call: .
v_call: TRBV27
j_call: TRBJ2-7
cdr3_aa: CASSHSAYEQYF
cdr3_nt: TGTGCCAGCAGTCACAGCGCCTACGAGCAGTACTTC

clone_size: .
d_call: .
v_call: TRBV6-1
j_call: TRBJ1-1
cdr3_aa: CASIQQVNTEAFF
cdr3_nt: TGTGCCAGCATCCAACAGGTGAACACTGAAGCTTTCTTT

clone_size: once
d_call: TRBD1
v_call: TRBV7-2
j_call: TRBJ1-1
cdr3_aa: CTSSFRQGGTEAFF
cdr3_nt: TGTACCAGCAGCTTTCGACAGGGTGGCACTGAAGCTTTCTTT

clone_size: .
d_call: TRBD1
v_call: TRBV5-1
j_call: TRBJ1-2
cdr3_aa: CASSSTTGTGGVGYTF
cdr3_nt: TGCGCCAGCAGCTCCACCACCGGGACAGGAGGAGTAGGCTACACCTTC

clone_size: .
d_call: TRBD1
v_call: TRBV4-2
j_call: TRBJ1-1
cdr3_aa: CASSQEGQVNTEAFF
cdr3_nt: TGTGCCAGCAGCCAAGAGGGACAGGTGAACACTGAAGCTTTCTTT

clone_size: .
d_call: TRBD2
v_call: TRBV11-2
j_call: TRBJ2-7
cdr3_aa: CASSLVLTSGRPNEQYF
cdr3_nt: TGTGCCAGCAGCTTAGTTCTAACGAGCGGGAGACCCAATGAGCAGTACTTC

clone_size: few
d_call: .
v_call: TRBV27
j_call: TRBJ1-2
cdr3_aa: CASSLYRGADYGYTF
cdr3_nt: TGTGCCAGCAGTTTATACCGAGGGGCAGACTATGGCTACACCTTC

clone_size: few
d_call: .
v_call: TRBV28
j_call: TRBJ2-7
cdr3_aa: CASSLTQGSYEQYF
cdr3_nt: TGTGCCAGCAGTTTAACGCAGGGCTCCTACGAGCAGTACTTC

clone_size: .
d_call: TRBD2
v_call: TRBV6-1
j_call: TRBJ2-2
cdr3_aa: CASSARLAGGPNTGELFF
cdr3_nt: TGTGCCAGCAGTGCCCGACTAGCGGGGGGCCCGAACACCGGGGAGCTGTTTTTT

clone_size: few
d_call: .
v_call: TRBV6-5
j_call: TRBJ1-2
cdr3_aa: CASSYSRGAQYGYTF
cdr3_nt: TGTGCCAGCAGTTACTCGCGGGGGGCACAGTATGGCTACACCTTC

clone_size: many
d_call: .
v_call: TRBV6-6
j_call: TRBJ1-2
cdr3_aa: CASSYLEPGKGYTF
cdr3_nt: TGTGCCAGCAGTTACCTCGAGCCAGGGAAAGGCTACACCTTC

clone_size: many
d_call: .
v_call: TRBV5-5
j_call: TRBJ2-3
cdr3_aa: CASSSSLDTQYF
cdr3_nt: TGTGCCAGCAGCTCGTCCCTTGATACGCAGTATTTT

clone_size: .
d_call: .
v_call: TRBV12-3/TRBV12-4
j_call: TRBJ2-7
cdr3_aa: CASRATRASSYNEQYF
cdr3_nt: TGTGCCAGCAGAGCGACTAGAGCCAGCTCCTACAATGAGCAGTACTTC

clone_size: .
d_call: .
v_call: TRBV20-1
j_call: TRBJ2-5
cdr3_aa: CSAQSRALETQYF
cdr3_nt: TGCAGTGCCCAAAGCAGGGCTCTAGAGACCCAGTACTTC

clone_size: .
d_call: TRBD2
v_call: TRBV6-5
j_call: TRBJ2-3
cdr3_aa: CASSYSNPGLAGGPGDTQYF
cdr3_nt: TGTGCCAGCAGTTACTCCAATCCGGGACTAGCGGGAGGGCCCGGAGATACGCAGTATTTT

clone_size: .
d_call: TRBD1
v_call: TRBV28
j_call: TRBJ1-2
cdr3_aa: CASSLTGALGYTF
cdr3_nt: TGTGCCAGCAGTTTGACAGGGGCTCTTGGCTACACCTTC

clone_size: .
d_call: .
v_call: TRBV4-2
j_call: TRBJ2-3
cdr3_aa: CASSQDGRSPTDTQYF
cdr3_nt: TGTGCCAGCAGCCAAGACGGGCGCAGCCCCACAGATACGCAGTATTTT

clone_size: many
d_call: TRBD1
v_call: TRBV6-2/TRBV6-3
j_call: TRBJ2-3
cdr3_aa: CASSTSGGSTDTQYF
cdr3_nt: TGTGCCAGCAGCACATCAGGGGGAAGCACAGATACGCAGTATTTT

clone_size: .
d_call: TRBD1
v_call: TRBV20-1
j_call: TRBJ1-5
cdr3_aa: CSARGTRQGRYRPQHF
cdr3_nt: TGCAGTGCTAGAGGGACCCGACAGGGGCGTTATCGGCCCCAGCATTTT

clone_size: once
d_call: .
v_call: TRBV20-1
j_call: TRBJ2-3
cdr3_aa: CSANRGAGTDTQYF
cdr3_nt: TGCAGTGCTAACCGGGGGGCAGGCACAGATACACAGTATTTT

clone_size: few
d_call: TRBD2
v_call: TRBV7-7
j_call: TRBJ2-3
cdr3_aa: CASSRLAAPTDTQYF
cdr3_nt: TGTGCTAGCAGCCGACTAGCGGCTCCCACAGATACGCAGTATTTT

clone_size: .
d_call: TRBD1
v_call: TRBV29-1
j_call: TRBJ2-7
cdr3_aa: CGVGQGAYEQYF
cdr3_nt: TGCGGCGTTGGTCAGGGGGCCTACGAGCAGTACTTC

clone_size: few
d_call: .
v_call: TRBV4-2
j_call: TRBJ2-7
cdr3_aa: CASSQLGLYEQYF
cdr3_nt: TGTGCCAGCAGCCAACTAGGCCTCTACGAGCAGTACTTC

clone_size: .
d_call: .
v_call: TRBV9
j_call: TRBJ1-1
cdr3_aa: CASSVGPGSTEAFF
cdr3_nt: TGTGCCAGCAGCGTAGGTCCAGGGAGCACTGAAGCTTTCTTT

clone_size: few
d_call: TRBD2
v_call: TRBV7-2
j_call: TRBJ2-4
cdr3_aa: CASSPGLAGGMLAKNIQYF
cdr3_nt: TGTGCCAGCAGCCCGGGACTAGCGGGAGGAATGTTAGCCAAAAACATTCAGTACTTC

clone_size: .
d_call: .
v_call: TRBV3-1
j_call: TRBJ2-3
cdr3_aa: CASSQYKRFTDTQYF
cdr3_nt: TGTGCCAGCAGCCAATACAAGCGGTTCACAGATACGCAGTATTTT

clone_size: few
d_call: .
v_call: TRBV20-1
j_call: TRBJ2-2
cdr3_aa: CSARAHPIYTGELFF
cdr3_nt: TGCAGTGCTAGAGCCCACCCGATTTACACCGGGGAGCTGTTTTTT

clone_size: many
d_call: TRBD2
v_call: TRBV20-1
j_call: TRBJ2-7
cdr3_aa: CSASRLAGTYEQYF
cdr3_nt: TGCAGTGCCTCTCGACTAGCGGGGACCTACGAGCAGTACTTC

clone_size: few
d_call: .
v_call: TRBV11-2
j_call: TRBJ1-1
cdr3_aa: CASSFLSRLGNTEAFF
cdr3_nt: TGTGCCAGCAGCTTTCTCTCTCGCTTGGGGAACACTGAAGCTTTCTTT

clone_size: .
d_call: .
v_call: TRBV27
j_call: TRBJ2-1
cdr3_aa: CASSWSGAYNEQFF
cdr3_nt: TGTGCCAGCAGTTGGAGTGGCGCGTACAATGAGCAGTTCTTC

clone_size: few
d_call: .
v_call: TRBV15
j_call: TRBJ2-1
cdr3_aa: CATSQTNSYNEQFF
cdr3_nt: TGTGCCACCAGCCAGACAAACTCCTACAATGAGCAGTTCTTC

clone_size: .
d_call: TRBD2
v_call: TRBV5-1
j_call: TRBJ2-1
cdr3_aa: CASSSYWSLAGGPGEQFF
cdr3_nt: TGCGCCAGCAGCTCCTACTGGAGTCTAGCGGGAGGGCCCGGTGAGCAGTTCTTC

clone_size: .
d_call: .
v_call: TRBV13
j_call: TRBJ1-2
cdr3_aa: CASSLEGQITTYEGYTF
cdr3_nt: TGTGCCAGCAGCTTAGAGGGGCAGATTACGACGTATGAGGGCTACACCTTC

clone_size: few
d_call: TRBD2
v_call: TRBV27
j_call: TRBJ2-3
cdr3_aa: CASSLVGGAIRQYF
cdr3_nt: TGTGCCAGCAGTTTAGTCGGGGGGGCGATCAGGCAGTATTTT

clone_size: few
d_call: .
v_call: TRBV5-1
j_call: TRBJ2-1
cdr3_aa: CASSLFSPLNNVQFF
cdr3_nt: TGCGCCAGCAGCTTGTTCTCCCCCTTGAACAATGTGCAGTTCTTC

clone_size: once
d_call: .
v_call: TRBV6-1
j_call: TRBJ2-1
cdr3_aa: CASTRAWEGINEQFF
cdr3_nt: TGTGCCAGCACCAGAGCGTGGGAAGGGATCAATGAGCAGTTCTTC

clone_size: few
d_call: TRBD1
v_call: TRBV12-3/TRBV12-4
j_call: TRBJ1-5
cdr3_aa: CASSLVDRGLVRGNQPQHF
cdr3_nt: TGTGCCAGCAGTTTAGTTGACAGGGGGCTGGTAAGGGGCAATCAGCCCCAGCATTTT

clone_size: few
d_call: .
v_call: TRBV29-1
j_call: TRBJ2-1
cdr3_aa: CSVGLRTTYNEQFF
cdr3_nt: TGCAGCGTTGGGCTTAGGACGACCTACAATGAGCAGTTCTTC